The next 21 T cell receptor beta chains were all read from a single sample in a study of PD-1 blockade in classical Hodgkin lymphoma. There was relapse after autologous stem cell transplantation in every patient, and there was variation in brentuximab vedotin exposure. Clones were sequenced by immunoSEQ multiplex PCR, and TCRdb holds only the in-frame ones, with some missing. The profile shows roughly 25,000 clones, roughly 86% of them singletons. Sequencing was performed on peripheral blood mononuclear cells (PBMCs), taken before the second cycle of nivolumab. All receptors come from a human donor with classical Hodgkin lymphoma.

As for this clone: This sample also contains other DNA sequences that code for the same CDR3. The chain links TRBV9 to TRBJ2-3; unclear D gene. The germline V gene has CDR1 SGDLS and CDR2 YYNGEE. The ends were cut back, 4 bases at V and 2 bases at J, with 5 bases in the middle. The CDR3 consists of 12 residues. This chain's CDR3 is CASSPNTDTQYF. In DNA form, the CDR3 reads TGTGCCAGCAGCCCTAACACAGATACGCAGTATTTT.

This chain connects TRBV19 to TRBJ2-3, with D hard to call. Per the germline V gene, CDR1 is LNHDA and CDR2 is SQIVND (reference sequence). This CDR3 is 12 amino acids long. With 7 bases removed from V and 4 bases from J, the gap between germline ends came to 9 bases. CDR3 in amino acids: CASTDPPDTQYF. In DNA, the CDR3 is TGTGCCAGTACCGATCCACCAGATACGCAGTATTTT.

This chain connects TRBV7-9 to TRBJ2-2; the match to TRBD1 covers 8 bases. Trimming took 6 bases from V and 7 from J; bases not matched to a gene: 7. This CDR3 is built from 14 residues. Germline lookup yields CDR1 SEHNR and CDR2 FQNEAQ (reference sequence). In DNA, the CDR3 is TGTGCCAGCAGTTCCCCAGGGGGCGGCGGGGAGCTGTTTTTT. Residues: CASSSPGGGGELFF.

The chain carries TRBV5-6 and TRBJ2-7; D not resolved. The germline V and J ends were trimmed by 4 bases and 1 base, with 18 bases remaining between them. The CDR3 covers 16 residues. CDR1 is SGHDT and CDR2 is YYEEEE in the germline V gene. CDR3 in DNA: TGTGCCAGCAGCCCCCTGAGCCCCTATGGTTCCTACGAGCAGTACTTC. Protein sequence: CASSPLSPYGSYEQYF.

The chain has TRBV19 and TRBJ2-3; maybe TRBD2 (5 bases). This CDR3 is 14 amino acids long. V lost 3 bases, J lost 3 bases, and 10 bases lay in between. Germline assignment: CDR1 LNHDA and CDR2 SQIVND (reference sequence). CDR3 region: CASSIQRSTDTQYF. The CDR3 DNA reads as TGTGCCAGTAGTATCCAGCGGTCGACAGATACGCAGTATTTT.

As DNA, the CDR3 is TGCGCCAGCAGCCAAGACAGGGTTGCCTACGAGCAGTACTTC. This codes for CASSQDRVAYEQYF. The gene calls are TRBV4-3 and TRBJ2-7; possibly TRBD1 for D (5 bases). This CDR3 region has 14 residues. Germline CDR1 and CDR2: LGHNA and YSLEER. The germline V and J ends were trimmed by 0 bases and 2 bases, with 8 bases remaining between them.

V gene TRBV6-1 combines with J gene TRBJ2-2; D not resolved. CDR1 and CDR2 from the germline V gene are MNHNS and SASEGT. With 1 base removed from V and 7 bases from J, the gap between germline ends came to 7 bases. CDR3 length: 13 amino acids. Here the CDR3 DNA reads TGTGCCAGCAGTGAAGGGGGTATCGGGGAGCTGTTTTTT. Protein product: CASSEGGIGELFF.

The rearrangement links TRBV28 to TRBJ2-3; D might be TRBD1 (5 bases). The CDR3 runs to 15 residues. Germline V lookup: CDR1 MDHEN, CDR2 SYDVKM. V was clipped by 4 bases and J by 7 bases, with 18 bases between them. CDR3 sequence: CASSWFAGIANTQYF. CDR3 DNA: TGTGCCAGCAGTTGGTTTGCAGGGATCGCGAATACGCAGTATTTT.

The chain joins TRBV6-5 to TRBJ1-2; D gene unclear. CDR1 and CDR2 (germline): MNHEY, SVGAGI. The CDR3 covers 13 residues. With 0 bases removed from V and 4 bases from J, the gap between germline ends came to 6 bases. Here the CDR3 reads CASSYSGFYGYTF. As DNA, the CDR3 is TGTGCCAGCAGTTACTCGGGATTCTATGGCTACACCTTC.

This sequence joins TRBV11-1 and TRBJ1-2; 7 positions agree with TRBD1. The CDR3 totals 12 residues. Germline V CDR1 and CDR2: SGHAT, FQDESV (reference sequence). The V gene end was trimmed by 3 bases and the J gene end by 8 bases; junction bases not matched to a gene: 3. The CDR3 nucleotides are TGTGCCAGCAGCTTTAGGGGGCGAGGCTACACCTTC. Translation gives CASSFRGRGYTF. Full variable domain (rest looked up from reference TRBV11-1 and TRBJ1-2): EAEVAQSPRYKITEKSQAVAFWCDPISGHATLYWYRQILGQGPELLVQFQDESVVDDSQLPKDRFSAERLKGVDSTLKIQPAELGDSAMYLCASSFRGRGYTFGSGTRLTVV.

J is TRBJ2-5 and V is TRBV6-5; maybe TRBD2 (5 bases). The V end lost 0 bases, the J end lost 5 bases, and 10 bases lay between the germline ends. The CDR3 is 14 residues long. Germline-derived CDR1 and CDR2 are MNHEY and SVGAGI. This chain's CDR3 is CASSYSRVWETQYF. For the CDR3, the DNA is TGTGCCAGCAGTTACTCGAGGGTCTGGGAGACCCAGTACTTC.

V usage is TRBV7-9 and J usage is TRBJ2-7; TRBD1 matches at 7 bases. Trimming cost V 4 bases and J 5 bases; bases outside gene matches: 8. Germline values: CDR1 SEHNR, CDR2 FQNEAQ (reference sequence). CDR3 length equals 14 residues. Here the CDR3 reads CASSYPTGFHEQYF. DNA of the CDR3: TGTGCCAGCAGCTATCCGACAGGGTTTCACGAGCAGTACTTC.

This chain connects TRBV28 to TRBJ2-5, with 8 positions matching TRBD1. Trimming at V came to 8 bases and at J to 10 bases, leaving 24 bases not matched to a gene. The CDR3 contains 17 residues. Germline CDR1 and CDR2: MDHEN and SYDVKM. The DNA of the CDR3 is TGTGCCAGCGCACCAACAGGGGGTAATCGCCCCAAGAAGGACCAGTACTTC. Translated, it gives CASAPTGGNRPKKDQYF.

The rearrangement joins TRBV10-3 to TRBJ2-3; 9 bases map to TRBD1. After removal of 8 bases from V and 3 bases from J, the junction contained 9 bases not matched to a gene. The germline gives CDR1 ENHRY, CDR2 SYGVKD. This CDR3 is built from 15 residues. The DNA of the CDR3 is TGTGCCATCGCCCCCGGGGGACAGGGTACAGATACGCAGTATTTT. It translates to CAIAPGGQGTDTQYF.

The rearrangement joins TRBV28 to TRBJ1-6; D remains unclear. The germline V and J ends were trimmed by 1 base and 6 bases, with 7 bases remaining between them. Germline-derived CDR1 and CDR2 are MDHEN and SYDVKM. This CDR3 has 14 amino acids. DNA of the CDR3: TGTGCCAGCAGTTTATATAGCGGTAATTCACCCCTCCACTTT. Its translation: CASSLYSGNSPLHF.

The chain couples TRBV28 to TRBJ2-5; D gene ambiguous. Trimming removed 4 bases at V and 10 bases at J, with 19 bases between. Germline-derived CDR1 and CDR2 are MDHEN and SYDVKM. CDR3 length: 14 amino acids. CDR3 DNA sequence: TGTGCCAGCAGTTCCCCCGCGAGCAATGTCGGCCAGTACTTC. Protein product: CASSSPASNVGQYF.

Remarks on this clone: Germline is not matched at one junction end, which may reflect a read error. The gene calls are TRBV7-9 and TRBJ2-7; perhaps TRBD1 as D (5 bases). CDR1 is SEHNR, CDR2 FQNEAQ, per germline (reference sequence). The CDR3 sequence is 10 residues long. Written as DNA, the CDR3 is TGTGCCAGCAGCTTTGAGACAGTAGAATTC. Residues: CASSFETVEF.

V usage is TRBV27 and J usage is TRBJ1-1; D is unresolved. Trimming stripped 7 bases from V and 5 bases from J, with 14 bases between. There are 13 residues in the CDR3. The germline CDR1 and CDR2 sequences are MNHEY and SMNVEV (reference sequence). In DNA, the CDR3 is TGTGCCAGCACCCAGGATAGGTGGACTGAAGCTTTCTTT. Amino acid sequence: CASTQDRWTEAFF.

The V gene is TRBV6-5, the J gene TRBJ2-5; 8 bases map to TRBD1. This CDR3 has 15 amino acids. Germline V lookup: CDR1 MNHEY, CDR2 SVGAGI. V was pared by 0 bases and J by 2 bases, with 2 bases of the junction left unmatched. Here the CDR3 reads CASSYSRDRQETQYF. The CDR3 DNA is TGTGCCAGCAGTTACTCAAGGGACAGGCAAGAGACCCAGTACTTC.

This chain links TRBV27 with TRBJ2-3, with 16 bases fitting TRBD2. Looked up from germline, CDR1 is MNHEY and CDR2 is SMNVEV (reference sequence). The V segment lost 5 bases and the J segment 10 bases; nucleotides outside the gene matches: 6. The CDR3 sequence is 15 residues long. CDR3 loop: CASSMGLAGGSAQYF. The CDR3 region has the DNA TGTGCCAGCAGTATGGGACTAGCGGGGGGGTCGGCGCAGTATTTT.

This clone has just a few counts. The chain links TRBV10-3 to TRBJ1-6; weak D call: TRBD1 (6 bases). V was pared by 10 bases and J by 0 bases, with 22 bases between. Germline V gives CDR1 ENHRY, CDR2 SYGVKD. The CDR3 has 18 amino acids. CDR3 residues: CATKDSFLESSYNSPLHF. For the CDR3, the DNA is TGTGCCACCAAGGACAGCTTCCTCGAGAGCTCCTATAATTCACCCCTCCACTTT.